Shown below are 4 T cell receptor beta chains from a single sample sequenced in a study of blood T cell repertoires in COVID-19. Sequencing used immunoSEQ multiplex PCR; TCRdb keeps in-frame clones, though not all of them. The sample has some 320,000 clones, roughly 91% seen once. The sample was PBMCs or T cells enriched from blood (not recorded which). These receptors all stem from a woman aged 45-65 years who had been exposed to COVID-19.

This clone appeared once. The rearrangement links TRBV11-3 to TRBJ2-7; 10 nucleotides agree with TRBD1. Losses at the gene ends were 4 bases for V and 1 base for J; bases not matched to a gene: 4. The CDR3 extends over 15 amino acids. Germline assignment: CDR1 SGHNT and CDR2 YENEEA. CDR3 loop: CASSSGQGGSYEQYF. The CDR3 DNA is TGTGCCAGCAGCTCTGGACAGGGGGGTTCCTACGAGCAGTACTTC.

The chain links TRBV19 to TRBJ1-1; D call uncertain. CDR3 size: 15 residues. V was trimmed by 1 base and J by 1 base, leaving 10 bases between them. Germline V gene data show CDR1 as LNHDA and CDR2 as SQIVND (reference sequence). The CDR3 here is CASSIGRARNTEAFF. In DNA, the CDR3 is TGTGCCAGTAGTATAGGGCGGGCAAGGAACACTGAAGCTTTCTTT.

V usage is TRBV19 and J usage is TRBJ2-3; weak D call: TRBD2 (6 bases). This CDR3 has 14 residues. CDR1 is LNHDA and CDR2 is SQIVND in the germline V gene (reference sequence). With 2 bases removed from V and 2 bases from J, the gap between germline ends came to 8 bases. The CDR3 nucleotides read TGTGCCAGTAGTATAATAGCGGTCACAGATACGCAGTATTTT. Translated, it gives CASSIIAVTDTQYF.

The chain is built from TRBV29-1 and TRBJ1-1; D may be TRBD1 (5 bases). The CDR3 covers 13 residues. V lost 4 bases to trimming and J lost 5 bases, with 14 bases between them. Germline V gives CDR1 SQVTM, CDR2 ANQGSEA. CDR3 in amino acids: CSVVVAGRTEAFF. CDR3 nucleotide sequence: TGCAGCGTTGTGGTGGCGGGACGGACTGAAGCTTTCTTT.